This T cell receptor (beta chain) came from a study of T cell responses to AZD1222 COVID-19 vaccine. General study points: Two doses of AZD1222 preceded a rise in Spike-specific TCR breadth and depth.

This clone came up once. Antigen specificity is unknown. TCRdb keeps only in-frame clones here, not all; method: immunoSEQ multiplex PCR. This table holds 80,000 to 100,000 clones, about 86% found once. Trimming removed 4 bases from V and 6 bases from J, with 21 bases in between. The germline CDR1 and CDR2 sequences are KGHSH and LQKENI. This CDR3 has 16 residues. The sequence was collected from an adult in good health. The material was peripheral blood, obtained on day 0 of AZD1222 vaccination. This chain links TRBV18 with TRBJ1-2; D uncertain. CDR3 sequence reads: CASSLPVFEGGDGYTF. DNA for the CDR3: TGTGCCAGCTCACTCCCGGTCTTTGAAGGCGGGGATGGCTACACCTTC.